Listed below are T cell receptor beta chains from one sample, sequenced in a study of blood T cell repertoires in COVID-19. TCRdb's copy holds only in-frame clones and misses some; the assay was immunoSEQ multiplex PCR. This table holds 70,000 to 80,000 clones, around 85% found once. Sequenced material: peripheral blood. The receptors here all came from a woman older than 75 with active or convalescent COVID-19. Each CDR3 is given with its conserved first and last residue. A D gene is named only where the DNA matches it firmly.

TRBJ1-1,13,-,TRBV18,TGTGCCAGCTCCGACAGCGACAACACTGAAGCTTTCTTT,CASSDSDNTEAFF
TRBJ1-1,15,-,TRBV7-2,TGTGCCAGCAGCTCGGTCATAGTCTTTATTCGGGGGGCTTTCTTT,CASSSVIVFIRGAFF
TRBJ1-3,14,TRBD1,TRBV30,TGTGCCTGGAGTGACAGGGGGAGGGGAAACACCATATATTTT,CAWSDRGRGNTIYF
TRBJ2-1,15,TRBD2,TRBV18,TGTGCCAGCTCACCCGCCCGGACGGCGGGGGGTGGTCAGTTCTTC,CASSPARTAGGGQFF
TRBJ1-2,17,TRBD1,TRBV6-6,TGTGCCAGCAGTCCCGGGACAGGGAGGCAGGGTAACTATGGCTACACCTTC,CASSPGTGRQGNYGYTF
TRBJ1-2,15,TRBD1,TRBV19,TGTGCCACCTTTGACCCGAGACAGGGCGGCTATGGCTACACCTTC,CATFDPRQGGYGYTF
TRBJ1-2,12,-,TRBV14,TGTGCCAGCAGCCAGTCCGGGTATGGCTACACCTTC,CASSQSGYGYTF
TRBJ1-1,12,-,TRBV5-6,TGTGCCAGCGACAGGCGGAACACTGAAGCTTTCTTT,CASDRRNTEAFF
TRBJ1-2,14,-,TRBV9,TGTGCCAGCAGCGTAGACGTCCAGGGCGGCGTCGAGACCTTC,CASSVDVQGGVETF
TRBJ2-2,16,-,TRBV5-6,TGTGCCAGCAGCTTCTTGGGGGCCTTTATCGTCGGGGAGCTGTTTTTT,CASSFLGAFIVGELFF